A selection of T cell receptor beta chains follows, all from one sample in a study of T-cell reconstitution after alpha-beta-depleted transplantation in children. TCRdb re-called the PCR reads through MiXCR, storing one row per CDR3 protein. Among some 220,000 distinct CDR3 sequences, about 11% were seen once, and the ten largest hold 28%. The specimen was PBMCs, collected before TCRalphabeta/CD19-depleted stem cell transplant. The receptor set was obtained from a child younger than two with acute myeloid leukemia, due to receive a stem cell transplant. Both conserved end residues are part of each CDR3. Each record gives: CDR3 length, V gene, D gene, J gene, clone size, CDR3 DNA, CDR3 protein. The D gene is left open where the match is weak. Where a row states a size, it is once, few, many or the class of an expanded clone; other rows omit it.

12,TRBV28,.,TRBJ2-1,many,TGTGCCAGCAGTAGAGACGACAATGAGCAGTTCTTC,CASSRDDNEQFF
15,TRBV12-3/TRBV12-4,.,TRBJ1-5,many,TGTGCCAGCAGTCGACAGTCTGGTAGCAATCAGCCCCAGCATTTT,CASSRQSGSNQPQHF
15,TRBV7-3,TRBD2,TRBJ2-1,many,TGTGCCAGCAGCCCTTCCCGGACTAGCGACAATGAGCAGTTCTTC,CASSPSRTSDNEQFF
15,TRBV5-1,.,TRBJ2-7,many,TGCGCCAGCAGCAGATTTACCGGGCCCATCGGCGAGCAGTACTTC,CASSRFTGPIGEQYF
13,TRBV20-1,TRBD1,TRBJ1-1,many,TGCAGTGCTAGCTGGGACAGGAGGGCTGAAGCTTTCTTT,CSASWDRRAEAFF
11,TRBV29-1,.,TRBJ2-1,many,TGCAGCGTCGGAGGGGTTAATGAGCAGTTCTTC,CSVGGVNEQFF
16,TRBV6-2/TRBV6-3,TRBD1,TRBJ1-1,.,TGTGCCAGCAGTTACCCGGCGACAGGGGAGAACACTGAAGCTTTCTTT,CASSYPATGENTEAFF
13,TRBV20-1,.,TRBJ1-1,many,TGCAGTGCTAGTAAAGGGGGTCGCACTGAAGCTTTCTTT,CSASKGGRTEAFF
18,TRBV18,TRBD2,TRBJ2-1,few,TGTGCCAGCTCACCCACCCCTAGCGGGGTTAGCTCCTACAATGAGCAGTTCTTC,CASSPTPSGVSSYNEQFF
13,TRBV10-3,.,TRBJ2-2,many,TGTGCCATCAGTGAAACGAACACCGGGGAGCTGTTTTTT,CAISETNTGELFF